Sequencing of this T cell receptor (beta chain) was carried out in a study of shared clonotypes between healthy human individuals. At the level of the study: A donor's plate count was three for CD4 naive and three for CD4 memory; CD8 naive had two and CD8 memory one. Study-wide findings and caveats: A generally larger estimated richness was seen in naive subsets than in memory subsets.

Those who donated were healthy HIV-negative adults, with no recent acute infections or vaccinations reported. Regarding this clone: Its antigen remains unidentified.

Generated by immunoSEQ multiplex PCR, the TCRdb table keeps only in-frame clones and is missing some. The table shows 170,000 or so clones, with 65% to 70% occurring only once. CDR1 and CDR2 (germline): MGHRA, YSYEKL. The CDR3 runs to 16 residues. Trimming took 2 bases from V and 0 from J, leaving 14 bases between them. This TCR was recovered from a man aged 25-40 years in good health. The chain uses TRBV4-1 and TRBJ2-7, with TRBD1 as a possible D gene (5 bases). The sample taken for sequencing was memory CD4+ T cells sorted from blood. Described subset: CD45RA-negative fraction. The CDR3 loop reads CASSQQDIFSSYEQYF. The CDR3 nucleotides read TGCGCCAGCAGCCAACAGGACATCTTCAGCTCCTACGAGCAGTACTTC.